This passage covers 10 T cell receptor beta chains from one sample sequenced in a study of blood T cell repertoires in COVID-19. The assay was immunoSEQ multiplex PCR, and TCRdb's table has in-frame clones only and misses some. The profile covers under 150,000 clones, with around 88% appearing a single time and 25% to 30% taken by the ten largest. Sequencing used peripheral blood. These receptors all come from a human donor in a cohort sampled during active COVID-19.

V and J are TRBV27 and TRBJ2-7; TRBD1 matches 10 bases. CDR3 length: 14 amino acids. V lost 5 bases, J lost 4 bases, and 5 bases stayed unmatched. The germline CDR1 and CDR2 sequences are MNHEY and SMNVEV (reference sequence). DNA of the CDR3: TGTGCCAGCAGTCGAGGGACAGGGGAGTACGAGCAGTACTTC. Translating gives CASSRGTGEYEQYF.

V gene TRBV7-9 combines with J gene TRBJ2-7, with 8 nucleotides matching TRBD1. The ends lost 5 bases at V and 5 bases at J; junction bases unmatched: 5. Germline values: CDR1 SEHNR, CDR2 FQNEAQ (reference sequence). The CDR3 is 13 amino acids. DNA for the CDR3: TGTGCCAGCAGCCTCGACAGGGGCAACGAGCAGTACTTC. As protein: CASSLDRGNEQYF.

There are a few counts of this clone. This sequence joins TRBV29-1 and TRBJ2-2; tentatively, D is TRBD2 (6 bases). Germline V gene lookup returns CDR1 SQVTM and CDR2 ANQGSEA. V was clipped by 6 bases and J by 7 bases, with 15 bases between them. The CDR3 consists of 13 residues. CDR3 DNA sequence: TGCAGCGTCGAAACTGGAGGGTTCGGGGAGCTGTTTTTT. This translates into CSVETGGFGELFF.

The chain has TRBV7-9 and TRBJ2-3; 10 nucleotides line up with TRBD2. The CDR3 is 18 amino acids. CDR1 is SEHNR, CDR2 FQNEAQ, per germline (reference sequence). V gave up 5 bases and J gave up 0 bases; unmatched junction bases: 11. The CDR3 here is CASSQFGGLAVSTDTQYF. For the CDR3, the DNA is TGTGCCAGCAGCCAGTTCGGCGGACTAGCGGTTAGCACAGATACGCAGTATTTT. Combining the CDR3 with reference TRBV7-9 and TRBJ2-3 gives the whole variable domain DTGVSQNPRHKITKRGQNVTFRCDPISEHNRLYWYRQTLGQGPEFLTYFQNEAQLEKSRLLSDRFSAERPKGSFSTLEIQRTEQGDSAMYLCASSQFGGLAVSTDTQYFGPGTRLTVL.

The genes are TRBV2 and TRBJ2-3; D is uncertain. The V and J ends lost 6 bases and 0 bases respectively, with 7 bases between them. This CDR3 contains 13 residues. Germline CDR1 reads SNHLY; CDR2 reads FYNNEI. The CDR3 loop is CASRSTSTDTQYF. The CDR3 region has the DNA TGTGCCAGCAGATCAACTAGCACAGATACGCAGTATTTT.

This chain joins TRBV18 and TRBJ2-7, with D perhaps matching TRBD1 (6 bases). CDR3 length equals 15 residues. Germline CDR1 is KGHSH and CDR2 is LQKENI. Trimming took off 3 bases at V and 0 bases at J, with 12 bases between the two ends. In DNA form, the CDR3 reads TGTGCCAGCTCACCGGGGACATCACGCTCCTACGAGCAGTACTTC. Translated, it gives CASSPGTSRSYEQYF.

The V gene is TRBV6-2 or TRBV6-3, the J gene TRBJ1-5; 9 bases line up with TRBD1. The CDR3 runs to 14 residues. Germline V gene lookup returns CDR1 MNHEY and CDR2 SVGEGT. J gave up 11 bases and V 6 bases, and 11 bases lay outside the gene matches. In nucleotides, the CDR3 is TGTGCCAGCAGCCACTCCGGGACAGGGACGACCCAGCATTTT. As protein: CASSHSGTGTTQHF.

This rearrangement joins TRBV4-1 to TRBJ2-5; TRBD2 aligns across 12 bases. The germline V gene has CDR1 MGHRA and CDR2 YSYEKL. CDR3 length: 16 residues. The junction had 6 bases not matched to a gene; V was cut back by 0 bases and J by 7 bases. The chain's CDR3 is CASSQETSGGIVTQYF. The CDR3 bases are TGCGCCAGCAGCCAAGAGACTAGCGGGGGAATAGTGACCCAGTACTTC.

V is TRBV6-5 and J is TRBJ2-3, with TRBD2 matching 8 bases. Germline V CDR1 and CDR2: MNHEY, SVGAGI. V shed 5 bases and J 4 bases; nucleotides not matched to a gene: 8. The CDR3 is 15 amino acids. The CDR3 region is CASSPPGGQADTQYF. The CDR3 nucleotides are TGTGCCAGCAGTCCCCCGGGGGGGCAGGCAGATACGCAGTATTTT.

This chain joins TRBV24-1 and TRBJ2-7; D might be TRBD1 (6 bases). V was clipped by 4 bases and J by 7 bases, with 13 bases between them. The V gene's germline CDR1 is KGHDR and CDR2 SFDVKD. CDR3 length: 13 residues. CDR3 sequence: CATSDPGHREQYF. CDR3 DNA sequence: TGTGCCACCAGTGACCCGGGACACCGAGAGCAGTACTTC.